This T cell receptor beta chain was retrieved from a study of T cell responses to AZD1222 COVID-19 vaccine. Study-level findings and limits: Samples come after the peak T cell response, not at day 14.

Measured with immunoSEQ multiplex PCR; TCRdb has only the in-frame clones, and not every one. This table has approximately 76,000 clones, over 80% appearing once. CDR3 size: 15 residues. The V gene lost 4 bases and the J gene lost 1 base, with 12 bases spanning the gap. CDR1 and CDR2 from the germline V gene are SGHNT and YYREEE (reference sequence). In regard to this clone: Its antigen is still unknown.

This clonotype was sampled from an adult in good health. This chain connects TRBV5-4 to TRBJ2-1; maybe TRBD1 (5 bases). The sample here was peripheral blood, taken on day 0 of AZD1222 vaccination. CDR3 sequence reads: CASSPSGLSYNEQFF. The CDR3 bases are TGTGCCAGCAGCCCGTCAGGGTTGTCCTACAATGAGCAGTTCTTC.